These 5 T cell receptor beta chains were all obtained from the same sample, sequenced in a study of OX40 agonist ivuxolimab in advanced cancers. Sequencing was performed with immunoSEQ multiplex PCR; in TCRdb, only in-frame clones are kept and a portion is missing. The sample includes tens of thousands of clones, approximately 82% seen only once; the top ten take approximately 5%. The starting material was CD4+ or CD8+ T cells sorted from blood, obtained in a trial of the OX40 agonist ivuxolimab. The receptors derive from an adult with an advanced solid tumor such as melanoma, head and neck, liver or kidney cancer.

In its sample, this clone was seen once. The rearrangement links TRBV7-2 to TRBJ1-2; D unresolved. Per the germline V gene, CDR1 is SGHTA and CDR2 is FQGNSA. V lost 5 bases and J 4 bases, leaving 8 bases between the germline ends. This CDR3 has 12 amino acids. CDR3 amino acids: CASSGNSYGYTF. The CDR3 coding sequence is TGTGCCAGCAGCGGGAATAGCTATGGCTACACCTTC.

The chain employs TRBV9 and TRBJ2-7, with D possibly TRBD2 on 6 matching bases. Deletions cut 0 bases from V and 4 bases from J, with 14 bases between. Per germline, CDR1 SGDLS and CDR2 YYNGEE. CDR3 size: 15 residues. CDR3 DNA sequence: TGTGCCAGCAGCGTAGTACCGGGGGAGATGTACGAGCAGTACTTC. Translating it yields CASSVVPGEMYEQYF.

V gene TRBV18 combines with J gene TRBJ1-1, with 7 positions matching TRBD1. Trimming cost V 4 bases and J 0 bases; bases outside gene matches: 8. Germline V gives CDR1 KGHSH, CDR2 LQKENI. This CDR3 has 16 amino acids. CDR3 in amino acids: CASSQTGLPMNTEAFF. CDR3 DNA sequence: TGTGCCAGCTCACAGACAGGGCTTCCCATGAACACTGAAGCTTTCTTT. Full variable domain (outside the CDR3, taken from reference TRBV18 and TRBJ1-1): NAGVMQNPRHLVRRRGQEARLRCSPMKGHSHVYWYRQLPEEGLKFMVYLQKENIIDESGMPKERFSAEFPKEGPSILRIQQVVRGDSAAYFCASSQTGLPMNTEAFFGQGTRLTVV.

CDR3 nucleotide sequence: TGTGCCATCAAAGGGGCGTTTAGCACAGATACGCAGTATTTT. Protein sequence: CAIKGAFSTDTQYF. This chain joins TRBV10-3 and TRBJ2-3; TRBD1 might be the D (5 bases). The CDR3 loop spans 14 amino acids. Germline V lookup: CDR1 ENHRY, CDR2 SYGVKD. The ends were cut back, 7 bases at V and 0 bases at J, with 11 bases in the middle.

The chain is built from TRBV7-9 and TRBJ1-2; 9 bases map to TRBD1. CDR3 length: 15 residues. From germline, CDR1 is SEHNR and CDR2 FQNEAQ (reference sequence). The trim removed 4 bases at V and 5 bases at J, leaving 8 bases unmatched. This CDR3 reads CASSSQDRGGYGYTF. The CDR3 DNA reads TGTGCCAGCAGCTCCCAGGACAGGGGAGGATATGGCTACACCTTC.